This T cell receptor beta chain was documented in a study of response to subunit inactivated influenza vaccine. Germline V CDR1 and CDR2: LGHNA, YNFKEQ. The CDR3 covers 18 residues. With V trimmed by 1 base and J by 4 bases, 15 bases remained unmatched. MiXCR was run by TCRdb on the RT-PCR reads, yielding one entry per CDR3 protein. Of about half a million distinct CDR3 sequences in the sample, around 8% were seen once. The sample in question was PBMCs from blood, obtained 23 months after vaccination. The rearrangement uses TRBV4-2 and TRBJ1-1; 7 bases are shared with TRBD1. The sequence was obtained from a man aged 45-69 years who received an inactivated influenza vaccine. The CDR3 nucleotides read TGTGCCAGCAGCCAAGCTACTTTGGGGCAGGGGGGTTCCACTGAAGCTTTCTTT. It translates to CASSQATLGQGGSTEAFF.